The rows below give T cell receptor beta chains drawn from one sample of a study of beta chain features in type 1 diabetes. Profiling relied on immunoSEQ multiplex PCR, and the TCRdb table lists in-frame clones only, not all of them. Among more than 250,000 clones listed, around 20% were seen once. Sequenced: naive CD4+ T cells from blood. The receptors were sampled from a woman between 40 and 55 years old with type 1 diabetes. Both conserved end residues are part of each CDR3. Fields, in order: clone size, V gene, D gene, J gene, CDR3 DNA, CDR3 protein. A D gene is named only where the DNA matches it firmly. Clone size is not always given. Where it is, it says once, few, many or a class for expanded clones.

few	TRBV29-1	TRBD1	TRBJ2-5	TGCAGCGTTGCCACACAGGGGGAGGTTGGGGAGACCCAGTACTTC	CSVATQGEVGETQYF
-	TRBV9	-	TRBJ1-1	TGTGCCAGCAGCGTAGGGAGGGGTGAAGCTTTCTTT	CASSVGRGEAFF
-	TRBV7-9	-	TRBJ2-4	TGTGCCAGCAGCCCCCATTTGGGCCAAAACATTCAGTACTTC	CASSPHLGQNIQYF
-	TRBV29-1	-	TRBJ2-7	TGCAGCGTGACCCCGGGCGCTACAGGGGAGCAGTACTTC	CSVTPGATGEQYF
-	TRBV9	-	TRBJ2-1	TGTGCCAGCAGCGAAGGCCCCCGGGGGACGGTAGGGTTGGATGAGCAGTTCTTC	CASSEGPRGTVGLDEQFF
few	TRBV19	-	TRBJ1-1	TGTGCCAGCCATATCAGGAGGAGCACTGAAGCTTTCTTT	CASHIRRSTEAFF
few	TRBV5-1	TRBD2	TRBJ2-5	TGCGCCTCGGGAGGGGAAGAGACCCAGTACTTC	CASGGEETQYF
once	TRBV7-2	-	TRBJ2-2	TGTGCCAGCAGCCCGTGGAGGGCTGACGGGGAGCTGTTTTTT	CASSPWRADGELFF
-	TRBV30	-	TRBJ1-1	TGTGCCTGGAGTCCACAGTGGCTGAACACTGAAGCTTTCTTT	CAWSPQWLNTEAFF
few	TRBV19	TRBD1	TRBJ2-5	TGTGCCAGTGGATCTCAGGGGGCAGCAGAGACCCAGTACTTC	CASGSQGAAETQYF
-	TRBV20-1	-	TRBJ1-1	TGCAGTGCTAGCAGAAGCACTGAAGCTTTCTTT	CSASRSTEAFF
-	TRBV5-4	-	TRBJ1-5	TGTGCCAGCAGCCCTGCAGGGGACAATCAGCCCCAGCATTTT	CASSPAGDNQPQHF
few	TRBV7-6	-	TRBJ2-5	TGTGCCAGCGGACAACAGGGAATAGAGACCCAGTACTTC	CASGQQGIETQYF
-	TRBV7-2	-	TRBJ2-7	TGTGCCAGCAGCCTCAGCTACGAGCAGTACTTC	CASSLSYEQYF
few	TRBV18	TRBD1	TRBJ1-1	TGTGCCAGCTCACCAGGGTTGGTGAAGGGGGCCGGCACTGAAGCTTTCTTT	CASSPGLVKGAGTEAFF
few	TRBV4-1	TRBD2	TRBJ2-1	TGCGCCAGCAGCCAGTTTACGGGGACTAGAGACTACAATGAGCAGTTCTTC	CASSQFTGTRDYNEQFF
few	TRBV25-1	TRBD2	TRBJ2-7	TGTGCCAGCAGTGGGGGACTAGCGAATGGCGGCTACGAGCAGTACTTC	CASSGGLANGGYEQYF
few	TRBV19	TRBD2	TRBJ2-1	TGTGCCAGTAGACTAGCGGGGGGGAAGTCCTACAATGAGCAGTTCTTC	CASRLAGGKSYNEQFF
few	TRBV5-1	TRBD1	TRBJ2-7	TGCGCCAGCAGCTCTCCGGGACAGGGGGCAAGGGAGCAGTACTTC	CASSSPGQGAREQYF
few	TRBV7-9	-	TRBJ1-4	TGTGCCAGCAGCTTATCCCCCGGGGAAAAACTGTTTTTT	CASSLSPGEKLFF
few	TRBV9	-	TRBJ2-7	TGTGCCAGCAGCGTAGGAAATCAGGACGAGCAGTACTTC	CASSVGNQDEQYF
-	TRBV7-9	-	TRBJ2-5	TGTGCCAGCACCCCGAACCCAACAGGGAATCAAGAGACCCAGTACTTC	CASTPNPTGNQETQYF
few	TRBV28	-	TRBJ1-5	TGTGCCAGCGGGTCCGGGGCGAGGGAGGGCAATCAGCCCCAGCATTTT	CASGSGAREGNQPQHF
-	TRBV9	-	TRBJ1-5	TGTGCCAGCAGCGGACAGAGCGATAGCAATCAGCCCCAGCATTTT	CASSGQSDSNQPQHF
few	TRBV18	-	TRBJ2-4	TGTGCCAGCTCACCACCGAGCGGAATAGCCAAAAACATTCAGTACTTC	CASSPPSGIAKNIQYF
-	TRBV9	-	TRBJ2-5	TGTGCCAGCAGCGTAGGAGGCAAGCAAGAGACCCAGTACTTC	CASSVGGKQETQYF
-	TRBV9	-	TRBJ1-5	TGTGCCAGCAGCGGGGTAGCGGATAGCAATCAGCCCCAGCATTTT	CASSGVADSNQPQHF
few	TRBV18	TRBD1	TRBJ2-7	TGTGCCAGCTCACGTCGGGACAGCGGCTACGAAGAGCAGTACTTC	CASSRRDSGYEEQYF
few	TRBV4-1	-	TRBJ1-3	TGCGCCAGCAGCCAAGGGGCCGGCAGGCTCTCTGGAAACACCATATATTTT	CASSQGAGRLSGNTIYF
-	TRBV15	TRBD2	TRBJ2-4	TGTGCCACCAGCAGTCATCGAGGACTAGCGAACATTCAGTACTTC	CATSSHRGLANIQYF
few	TRBV29-1	-	TRBJ2-5	TGCAGCGTTGTAGGCGGACAAGAGACCCAGTACTTC	CSVVGGQETQYF
-	TRBV2	-	TRBJ2-6	TGTGCCAGCAGTCTTACTGGGGCCAACGTCCTGACTTTC	CASSLTGANVLTF
few	TRBV28	-	TRBJ2-5	TGTGCCAGCAGTTTACCAGCGCAAGAGACCCAGTACTTC	CASSLPAQETQYF
few	TRBV9	-	TRBJ2-4	TGTGCCAGCAGCCAAGGGGGAAACATTCAGTACTTC	CASSQGGNIQYF
-	TRBV4-3	-	TRBJ1-2	TGCGCCAGCAGCCAAGATCGGACACCGTCCACCCATGGCTACACCTTC	CASSQDRTPSTHGYTF
-	TRBV6-6	TRBD1	TRBJ1-2	TGTGCCAGCAGTACGGACAGGGGAAACTATGGCTACACCTTC	CASSTDRGNYGYTF
-	TRBV5-1	TRBD1	TRBJ2-1	TGCGCCAGCAGCGAGACAGGGGGCTCCTACAATGAGCAGTTCTTC	CASSETGGSYNEQFF
-	TRBV18	-	TRBJ2-7	TGTGCCAGCTCACTTGGCTGGCAGGTCTCCTACGAGCAGTACTTC	CASSLGWQVSYEQYF
-	TRBV25-1	TRBD1	TRBJ2-5	TGTGCCAGCAGTGCAAACAGGGGGCTGGGGGAGACCCAGTACTTC	CASSANRGLGETQYF
-	TRBV9	-	TRBJ1-6	TGTGCCAGCAGCGTTTCGACCTCAACGGGTAATTCACCCCTCCACTTT	CASSVSTSTGNSPLHF
few	TRBV20-1	-	TRBJ2-1	TGCAGTGCTTGGGCTGGCCCTCTTTGGTTCTTC	CSAWAGPLWFF
few	TRBV18	-	TRBJ2-7	TGTGCCAGCTCCCTTGGGGGGGAGCAGTACTTC	CASSLGGEQYF
-	TRBV29-1	TRBD2	TRBJ2-3	TGCAGCGTTTTTAGCGGGATCAGCACAGATACGCAGTATTTT	CSVFSGISTDTQYF
-	TRBV20-1	-	TRBJ2-7	TGCAGTGCTAGACAGTACGAGCAGTACTTC	CSARQYEQYF